This entry concerns a single TCR beta chain. This clone was seen more than once but under ten times. There is no known antigen for this receptor. Base quality data are lacking; no much larger clone is found one base away. Collaborating institutions collected whole blood in K2EDTA tubes following their own protocols. For TCRbeta analysis, collaborators shipped samples as frozen whole blood, isolated PBMCs, or DNA extracted from either of those sample types. Its CDR3 holds 11 amino acids, cysteine through phenylalanine. Only the CDR3 DNA is retained, 33 bases long and in frame from the first base. Via the germline V gene (reference sequence), CDR1 is DFQATT and CDR2 SNEGSKA. A distance of 7 bases separates the germline ends of V and J, which lose 3 bases and 5 bases respectively. The data originate from a study of blood T cell repertoires in COVID-19 (dated by TCRdb to 2020 to 2022). About the investigation overall: Collaborator samples came from the United States, Italy and Spain and covered acute and convalescent phases of COVID-19. The samples were drawn from the first 160 participants of the ongoing ImmuneRACE study and from some 1,300 subjects provided by 6 global collaborators. The sample metadata nearly always contained a de-identified subject ID, COVID-19 status, age in years and sex. The prospective study material was composed of cDNA or gDNA derived from T cells, B-cell-depleted T cells, or PBMCs. The repertoires were released in a freely available public database intended as a resource for research on the immune response to SARS-CoV-2. Subjects who had been exposed to COVID-19, were actively infected with it, or had recovered from it provided the deeply sampled blood TCRbeta repertoires that made up the dataset. Where available, HLA class I and class II types were taken from metadata supplied by the sample provider and were not determined by assay-based typing.

TCRbeta CDR3 regions were amplified from genomic DNA using the immunoSEQ Assay, a bias-controlled multiplex PCR. From the authors' description of their analysis: Within the assay, amplification of reference gene primers was used to estimate how many nucleated cells each sample contained. To quantify the absolute abundance of each unique TCRbeta CDR3 rearrangement, sequence reads were collapsed and filtered. For each sample, productive Simpson clonality was calculated as the square root of Simpson's diversity index over productive rearrangements. TCRdb took over this immuneACCESS table, retaining in-frame rearrangements with V and J assigned. Such tables are incomplete; in checked studies, under half of the missing clones stem from an unresolved V gene, and the remainder is unexplained. Clone size and the V and J calls come from that table; the DNA yielded D and trimming. The sample table records roughly 250,000 clones; roughly four fifths of these occur just once. Roughly 4% of the sample rests with the top ten.

Study-level results and caveats: Clinical and demographic metadata were provided uncurated, with the amount varying by source and participant.

This clonotype was obtained from a man aged 50 to 60 with acute or convalescent COVID-19. The sample taken for sequencing was peripheral blood. Recombination connected TRBV20-1 to TRBJ1-2; a weak D assignment points to TRBD1 (6 bases agree). DNA sequence: TGCAGTGCTAGTGGACAGTATGGCTACACCTTC. Translated, this is CSASGQYGYTF.